Shown below are 18 T cell receptor beta chains from a single sample sequenced in a study of blood T cell repertoires in COVID-19. Clones were sequenced by immunoSEQ multiplex PCR, and TCRdb holds only the in-frame ones, with some missing. The table lists over 250,000 clones, about 90% of them singletons. The sequenced sample was peripheral blood. These TCRs come from a woman in her forties or fifties with acute or convalescent COVID-19.

This clone was counted once. The rearrangement uses TRBV7-9 and TRBJ2-7, with 12 bases matching TRBD2. Per the germline V gene, CDR1 is SEHNR and CDR2 is FQNEAQ (reference sequence). Losses at the gene ends were 5 bases for V and 2 bases for J; bases not matched to a gene: 7. This CDR3 is 16 amino acids long. The CDR3 spells CASSLLAGGKAYEQYF. CDR3 DNA: TGTGCCAGCAGCCTCCTAGCGGGAGGGAAAGCCTACGAGCAGTACTTC.

The V and J genes are TRBV29-1 and TRBJ2-5; maybe TRBD2 (5 bases). The V gene's germline CDR1 is SQVTM and CDR2 ANQGSEA. V was clipped by 3 bases and J by 0 bases, with 11 bases between them. This CDR3 has 14 amino acids. CDR3 loop: CSVDLQADQETQYF. The CDR3 coding sequence is TGCAGCGTTGATTTACAAGCGGACCAAGAGACCCAGTACTTC.

CDR3 sequence reads: CASSEVRHEQFF. CDR3 nucleotide sequence: TGTGCCAGCAGTGAGGTGCGCCATGAGCAGTTCTTC. V gene TRBV6-2 or TRBV6-3 combines with J gene TRBJ2-1; no firm D call. The CDR3 is 12 residues long. Trimming stripped 5 bases from V and 8 bases from J, with 10 bases between. The germline V gene encodes CDR1 MNHEY and CDR2 SVGEGT.

The CDR3 protein is CASADSLGQPQHF. The CDR3 DNA follows: TGTGCCAGCGCCGACAGTCTAGGGCAGCCCCAGCATTTT. This chain links TRBV19 with TRBJ1-5; D might be TRBD1 (5 bases). Trimming cost V 9 bases and J 7 bases, with 16 bases left between them. This CDR3 has 13 residues. The germline gives CDR1 LNHDA, CDR2 SQIVND (reference sequence).

The rearrangement uses TRBV4-1 and TRBJ2-5, with a weak D call TRBD1 (5 bases). Germline CDR1 MGHRA, CDR2 YSYEKL. This CDR3 contains 15 residues. With 1 base removed from V and 5 bases from J, the gap between germline ends came to 14 bases. The CDR3 spells CASSQGGYTGETQYF. The CDR3 nucleotides read TGCGCCAGCAGCCAAGGAGGTTATACAGGCGAGACCCAGTACTTC.

The V and J genes are TRBV24-1 and TRBJ2-5, with no clear D. The germline V and J ends were trimmed by 8 bases and 6 bases, with 21 bases remaining between them. The CDR3 consists of 15 residues. Germline CDR1 KGHDR, CDR2 SFDVKD. CDR3 nucleotide sequence: TGTGCCACCACCTGCCCGATACGGCGGTCGAAGACCCAGTACTTC. This sequence encodes CATTCPIRRSKTQYF.

The chain recombines TRBV20-1 with TRBJ2-1; 7 bases are shared with TRBD2. Looked up from germline, CDR1 is DFQATT and CDR2 is SNEGSKA (reference sequence). V lost 5 bases to trimming and J lost 10 bases; unmatched junction nucleotides: 5. The length of the CDR3 is 11 residues. The CDR3 nucleotides read TGCAGTGCTTGGACTAGAAGGGAGCAGTTCTTC. It encodes CSAWTRREQFF.

Note on this clone: The same CDR3 can be traced to other DNA sequences in this sample. J is TRBJ2-1 and V is TRBV24-1; 12 nucleotides agree with TRBD2. Germline-derived CDR1 and CDR2 are KGHDR and SFDVKD. The CDR3 runs 16 residues. After removal of 4 bases from V and 4 bases from J, the junction contained 4 bases not matched to a gene. The CDR3 DNA reads as TGTGCCACCAGTGACCCGGGACTAGCGGGTTACAATGAGCAGTTCTTC. Translating it yields CATSDPGLAGYNEQFF.

This clone has only one observation. V gene TRBV10-3 combines with J gene TRBJ2-3, with TRBD1 matching 9 bases. Unmatched junction bases numbered 7, after V lost 2 bases and J lost 4 bases. The CDR3 is 16 amino acids. Germline V gene lookup returns CDR1 ENHRY and CDR2 SYGVKD. CDR3 amino acids: CAISETPGQGPDTQYF. The CDR3 region has the DNA TGTGCCATCAGTGAGACACCGGGACAGGGACCAGATACGCAGTATTTT.

The J gene is TRBJ1-6, the V gene TRBV30, with a weak D call TRBD1 (5 bases). Germline CDR1 and CDR2: GTSNPN and SVGIG (reference sequence). This CDR3 contains 13 residues. The V end was cut by 2 bases, the J end by 10 bases, with 12 bases between. Here the CDR3 DNA reads TGTGCCTGGAGTTGGGGGGATTCCTCACCCCTCCACTTT. This translates into CAWSWGDSSPLHF. Drawing the rest from reference TRBV30 and TRBJ1-6, the complete variable domain is SQTIHQWPATLVQPVGSPLSLECTVEGTSNPNLYWYRQAAGRGLQLLFYSVGIGQISSEVPQNLSASRPQDRQFILSSKKLLLSDSGFYLCAWSWGDSSPLHFGNGTRLTVT.

CDR3 protein: CATSRDWQGVEQYF. The CDR3 bases are TGTGCCACCAGCAGAGATTGGCAGGGGGTCGAGCAGTACTTC. The V call is TRBV15, the J call TRBJ2-7, with TRBD1 identical over 7 bases. The CDR3 extends over 14 amino acids. J was trimmed by 6 bases and V by 0 bases; bases with no gene match: 5. Germline V gives CDR1 LNHNV, CDR2 YYDKDF (reference sequence).

This clone was counted a single time. The J gene is TRBJ2-2, the V gene TRBV28, with D maybe TRBD1 (6 bases). CDR1 MDHEN and CDR2 SYDVKM come from the germline V gene. Trimming cost V 11 bases and J 3 bases, with 25 bases left between them. CDR3 size: 17 residues. The CDR3 loop is CACAASGDIVHTGELFF. The CDR3 nucleotides are TGTGCCTGCGCTGCTTCAGGGGACATCGTGCACACCGGGGAGCTGTTTTTT. The full variable domain, with the rest looked up from reference TRBV28 and TRBJ2-2, is DVKVTQSSRYLVKRTGEKVFLECVQDMDHENMFWYRQDPGLGLRLIYFSYDVKMKEKGDIPEGYSVSREKKERFSLILESASTNQTSMYLCACAASGDIVHTGELFFGEGSRLTVL.

In nucleotides, the CDR3 is TGCGCCAGCAGCCAAGTAGCGGCTAACTATGGCTACACCTTC. Amino acids: CASSQVAANYGYTF. V and J are TRBV4-1 and TRBJ1-2; D is unclear. This CDR3 comprises 14 residues. The germline V gene has CDR1 MGHRA and CDR2 YSYEKL. The V and J ends lost 1 base and 0 bases respectively, with 6 bases between them.

The chain is built from TRBV24-1 and TRBJ2-5, with TRBD1 matching 9 bases. After removal of 3 bases from V and 6 bases from J, the junction contained 7 bases not matched to a gene. The germline CDR1 and CDR2 sequences are KGHDR and SFDVKD. The CDR3 extends over 15 amino acids. This chain's CDR3 is CATSDATGGEKTQYF. The CDR3 DNA reads as TGTGCCACCAGTGATGCCACAGGGGGCGAAAAGACCCAGTACTTC.

This chain joins TRBV5-5 and TRBJ1-4; D is perhaps TRBD1 (6 bases). The CDR3 spans 15 residues. Germline V gene data show CDR1 as SGHKS and CDR2 as YYEKEE (reference sequence). Trimming stripped 3 bases from V and 7 bases from J, with 16 bases between. CDR3 region: CASSYIGMGAEKLFF. DNA of the CDR3: TGTGCCAGCAGCTACATTGGGATGGGGGCTGAAAAACTGTTTTTT.

V usage is TRBV6-1 and J usage is TRBJ1-4; D not certain. V was pared by 4 bases and J by 1 base, with 10 bases between. Germline assignment: CDR1 MNHNS and CDR2 SASEGT. The CDR3 extends over 15 amino acids. This CDR3 is CASSVAQITNEKLFF. The CDR3 region has the DNA TGTGCCAGCAGTGTAGCACAGATAACTAATGAAAAACTGTTTTTT.

This clone was observed a handful of times. This chain joins TRBV27 and TRBJ1-5; 7 bases line up with TRBD1. Germline CDR1 reads MNHEY; CDR2 reads SMNVEV (reference sequence). Trimming at V came to 0 bases and at J to 7 bases, leaving 3 bases not matched to a gene. The CDR3 has 14 amino acids. The CDR3 DNA follows: TGTGCCAGCAGTTTATCAGGGGGCCAACAGCCCCAGCATTTT. It codes for CASSLSGGQQPQHF.

V usage is TRBV6-5 and J usage is TRBJ2-3; TRBD2 matches at 12 bases. CDR1 MNHEY and CDR2 SVGAGI come from the germline V gene. The CDR3 has 14 residues. With 6 bases clipped from V and 5 bases from J, the junction kept 3 bases outside the gene matches. The CDR3 DNA reads TGTGCCAGCAGGACTAGCGGGAGAGAAGATACGCAGTATTTT. This gives the protein CASRTSGREDTQYF.